This T cell receptor (beta chain) was obtained from a study of T cells in Graves' hyperthyroidism and ophthalmopathy. Uncontrolled infection, other autoimmune disease, pregnancy or lactation led to exclusion. From RNA transcripts, TCR beta CDR3 regions were amplified. HTBI primers were the set used in a first-round RT-PCR of the TCR CDR3. TCRdb called the multiplex PCR reads again in MiXCR, with one record for every CDR3 protein. This sample has 500,000 to 600,000 distinct CDR3 sequences, with just under 20% found just once. The sequenced material came from blood. The TCR comes from a man aged 35 to 55 with Graves' ophthalmopathy.

The CDR3 DNA follows: TGCAGCGTTGGGGGTCGGACAGGGGGAGGGTCACCCCTCCACTTT. This codes for CSVGGRTGGGSPLHF. This chain joins TRBV29-1 and TRBJ1-6, with 10 nucleotides matching TRBD1. V trimming: 4 bases; J trimming: 10 bases; junction bases outside the gene matches: 10. The germline CDR1 and CDR2 sequences are SQVTM and ANQGSEA. The CDR3 runs 15 residues.